The 25 T cell receptor beta chains below all came from one sample that was sequenced in a study of cytomegalovirus exposure and HLA in healthy donors. 60 Vbeta and 13 Jbeta primers were used in PCR. Sequenced by immunoSEQ multiplex PCR; TCRdb stores in-frame clones only, minus some. Seen in this sample are some 110,000 clones; the ten most common clones hold around 7%. Material for sequencing was PBMCs. The receptors here all came from a man aged 35 to 55 in good health and CMV-seropositive.

CDR3 in DNA: TGTGCCAGCAGTTTAAGTCGGCCAGGCTACCAAGAGACCCAGTACTTC. It encodes CASSLSRPGYQETQYF. The chain recombines TRBV27 with TRBJ2-5; D remains ambiguous. CDR1 and CDR2 from the germline V gene are MNHEY and SMNVEV (reference sequence). Between the trimmed V and J ends, which lost 2 bases and 0 bases, there was a span of 13 bases. CDR3 length equals 16 residues.

The rearrangement links TRBV28 to TRBJ2-5, with D perhaps matching TRBD1 (6 bases). The J call may be in error: the DNA end matches TRBJ2-7 better. The CDR3 sequence is 14 residues long. Germline CDR1 and CDR2: MDHEN and SYDVKM. CDR3 amino acids: CATGQRNPSYEQYF. In DNA form, the CDR3 reads TGTGCCACCGGACAGAGAAACCCCTCCTACGAGCAGTACTTC.

V is TRBV20-1 and J is TRBJ2-1, with TRBD1 identical over 8 bases. Germline V gene sequence: CDR1 DFQATT, CDR2 SNEGSKA (reference sequence). V lost 5 bases, J lost 9 bases, and 3 bases stayed unmatched. The CDR3 loop spans 11 amino acids. The CDR3 bases are TGCAGTGCTTCGACAGGGGTTGAGCAGTTCTTC. This codes for CSASTGVEQFF.

The chain couples TRBV25-1 to TRBJ1-1; 7 bases fit TRBD1. Germline CDR1 and CDR2: MGHDK and SYGVNS. The CDR3 sequence is 13 residues long. V lost 5 bases and J lost 5; bases outside the gene matches: 5. Here the CDR3 reads CASSTPGGTEAFF. CDR3 coding DNA: TGTGCCAGCAGTACTCCAGGGGGTACTGAAGCTTTCTTT.

V and J are TRBV27 and TRBJ2-7; 11 bases map to TRBD2. Unmatched junction bases numbered 4, after V lost 3 bases and J lost 3 bases. The V gene's germline CDR1 is MNHEY and CDR2 SMNVEV (reference sequence). CDR3 length equals 15 residues. The CDR3 DNA is TGTGCCAGCAGTTTTATGGGACTAGCGGACTACGAGCAGTACTTC. This gives the protein CASSFMGLADYEQYF.

V is TRBV2 and J is TRBJ2-7, with D uncertain. The CDR3 runs to 15 residues. Trimming pared 2 bases from V and 0 bases from J, leaving 11 bases between. From germline, CDR1 is SNHLY and CDR2 FYNNEI. CDR3 sequence: CASSERGNPSYEQYF. The CDR3 DNA sequence: TGTGCCAGCAGTGAACGTGGCAATCCCTCCTACGAGCAGTACTTC. Looking up the rest from reference TRBV2 and TRBJ2-7 gives the full variable domain: EPEVTQTPSHQVTQMGQEVILRCVPISNHLYFYWYRQILGQKVEFLVSFYNNEISEKSEIFDDQFSVERPDGSNFTLKIRSTKLEDSAMYFCASSERGNPSYEQYFGPGTRLTVT.

The chain links TRBV27 to TRBJ2-1; tentative D call: TRBD2 (5 bases). The V end was cut by 5 bases, the J end by 12 bases, with 23 bases between. CDR1 and CDR2 (germline): MNHEY, SMNVEV (reference sequence). The CDR3 loop spans 15 amino acids. The CDR3 is CASSPSLATTRGQFF. The CDR3 DNA follows: TGTGCCAGCAGTCCGAGCCTAGCAACCACAAGAGGGCAGTTCTTC.

The V call is TRBV6-4, the J call TRBJ2-3; no firm D call. V was pared by 0 bases and J by 2 bases, with 9 bases between. CDR1 MRHNA and CDR2 SNTAGT come from the germline V gene. The CDR3 covers 15 residues. The CDR3 region is CASSDSIDPTDTQYF. CDR3 sequence (DNA): TGTGCCAGCAGTGACTCGATAGATCCCACAGATACGCAGTATTTT.

The chain combines TRBV5-1 with TRBJ2-3, with TRBD1 matching 7 bases. The V and J ends lost 2 bases and 6 bases, in that order; junction bases with no gene match: 12. The CDR3 is 16 residues long. Germline V gene lookup returns CDR1 SGHRS and CDR2 YFSETQ. CDR3 loop: CASSFLQGPRSDTQYF. CDR3 nucleotide sequence: TGCGCCAGCAGCTTCCTACAGGGGCCTCGTAGTGATACGCAGTATTTT.

The CDR3 reads CASSLTGLAGLTYNEQFF. The CDR3 DNA reads TGTGCCAGCAGCCTTACGGGGCTAGCGGGTTTAACCTACAATGAGCAGTTCTTC. This rearrangement joins TRBV28 to TRBJ2-1; TRBD2 agrees at 8 bases. V was clipped by 6 bases and J by 2 bases; unmatched bases: 15. Germline V CDR1 and CDR2: MDHEN, SYDVKM. CDR3 length: 18 residues.

This chain links TRBV6-1 with TRBJ2-5; TRBD1 agrees at 8 bases. Germline values: CDR1 MNHNS, CDR2 SASEGT. The CDR3 is made up of 16 amino acids. Trimming at V came to 2 bases and at J to 5 bases, leaving 10 bases not matched to a gene. In nucleotides, the CDR3 is TGTGCCAGCAGTGAAACAGCGACAGGGGTCGGGGAGACCCAGTACTTC. As protein: CASSETATGVGETQYF.

This rearrangement joins TRBV7-8 to TRBJ2-7; D not certain. The CDR3 is made up of 15 amino acids. V was pared by 5 bases and J by 1 base, with 15 bases between. Germline V lookup: CDR1 SGHVS, CDR2 FQNEAQ. The DNA for the CDR3 is TGTGCCAGCAGCCCGACCTCACAGCTATCCTACGAGCAGTACTTC. It encodes CASSPTSQLSYEQYF.

Details on this clone: Other nucleotide sequences from this sample produce the same CDR3. The rearrangement links TRBV18 to TRBJ2-7; D is possibly TRBD1 (6 bases). Deletions cut 4 bases from V and 3 bases from J, with 7 bases between. Germline loops: CDR1 KGHSH, CDR2 LQKENI. There are 12 residues in the CDR3. The CDR3 nucleotides are TGTGCCAGCTCACTCAGGGGCTACGAGCAGTACTTC. Protein sequence: CASSLRGYEQYF. Variable domain in full (rest from reference TRBV18 and TRBJ2-7): NAGVMQNPRHLVRRRGQEARLRCSPMKGHSHVYWYRQLPEEGLKFMVYLQKENIIDESGMPKERFSAEFPKEGPSILRIQQVVRGDSAAYFCASSLRGYEQYFGPGTRLTVT.

This chain uses TRBV28 with TRBJ2-6; D gene ambiguous. Looked up from germline, CDR1 is MDHEN and CDR2 is SYDVKM. The ends were cut back, 6 bases at V and 0 bases at J, with 9 bases in the middle. This CDR3 has 15 amino acids. This CDR3 reads CASRRSISGANVLTF. Written as DNA, the CDR3 is TGTGCCAGCAGGCGATCGATCTCTGGGGCCAACGTCCTGACTTTC.

The chain has TRBV28 and TRBJ2-7; 10 nucleotides match TRBD2. Trimming took 5 bases from V and 2 from J; bases not matched to a gene: 3. The CDR3 is 14 amino acids. Per germline, CDR1 MDHEN and CDR2 SYDVKM. The CDR3 protein is CASSGLAETYEQYF. The CDR3 nucleotides read TGTGCCAGCAGTGGACTAGCGGAAACCTACGAGCAGTACTTC.

The chain recombines TRBV19 with TRBJ1-3, with D possibly matching TRBD1 (6 bases). CDR3 length: 15 amino acids. Germline V gene data show CDR1 as LNHDA and CDR2 as SQIVND (reference sequence). With 5 bases removed from V and 0 bases from J, the gap between germline ends came to 11 bases. CDR3 bases: TGTGCCAGTAGTGGCCAAGGGGGCTCTGGAAACACCATATATTTT. It specifies CASSGQGGSGNTIYF.

The rearrangement links TRBV2 to TRBJ2-5; 13 positions agree with TRBD2. Germline values: CDR1 SNHLY, CDR2 FYNNEI. V trimming: 5 bases; J trimming: 4 bases; junction bases outside the gene matches: 4. The length of the CDR3 is 15 residues. CDR3 nucleotide sequence: TGTGCCAGCAGTCCACTAGCGGGAGGGGGAGAGACCCAGTACTTC. This encodes CASSPLAGGGETQYF.

The chain combines TRBV5-6 with TRBJ2-6; a possible D gene is TRBD2 (5 bases). This CDR3 spans 15 amino acids. Trimming pared 1 base from V and 2 bases from J, leaving 7 bases between. Per the germline V gene, CDR1 is SGHDT and CDR2 is YYEEEE. The CDR3 DNA reads as TGTGCCAGCAGCTTGTACGGGGCTGGGGCCAACGTCCTGACTTTC. Residues: CASSLYGAGANVLTF.

The rearrangement uses TRBV19 and TRBJ2-2; no clear D gene. V was clipped by 3 bases and J by 0 bases, with 5 bases between them. The CDR3 is made up of 14 amino acids. Germline V gene sequence: CDR1 LNHDA, CDR2 SQIVND (reference sequence). CDR3 nucleotides: TGTGCCAGTAGTATCCCATCGAACACCGGGGAGCTGTTTTTT. This codes for CASSIPSNTGELFF.

This chain uses TRBV19 with TRBJ1-5; 7 nucleotides match TRBD1. The CDR3 loop spans 15 amino acids. Germline CDR1 reads LNHDA; CDR2 reads SQIVND (reference sequence). J lost 3 bases, V lost 6 bases, and 8 bases had no gene match. The CDR3 region has the DNA TGTGCCAGTAGAGGCGGCAGGGGGAACAATCAGCCCCAGCATTTT. This sequence encodes CASRGGRGNNQPQHF. Together with reference TRBV19 and TRBJ1-5, the CDR3 gives the full variable domain: DGGITQSPKYLFRKEGQNVTLSCEQNLNHDAMYWYRQDPGQGLRLIYYSQIVNDFQKGDIAEGYSVSREKKESFPLTVTSAQKNPTAFYLCASRGGRGNNQPQHFGDGTRLSIL.

The chain employs TRBV7-8 and TRBJ2-3, with TRBD2 matching 14 bases. CDR1 is SGHVS and CDR2 is FQNEAQ in the germline V gene. This CDR3 has 15 amino acids. V shed 5 bases, J shed 6 bases, and the junction held 4 bases outside the gene matches. CDR3 DNA sequence: TGTGCCAGCAGCGGACTAGCGGGAGGTGGGGATACGCAGTATTTT. Encoded protein: CASSGLAGGGDTQYF.

The J gene is TRBJ2-7, the V gene TRBV5-6; D remains unclear. V was trimmed by 0 bases and J by 6 bases, leaving 16 bases between them. This CDR3 has 15 amino acids. Germline V gene sequence: CDR1 SGHDT, CDR2 YYEEEE. CDR3 residues: CASSLDSAAAIEQYF. CDR3 in DNA: TGTGCCAGCAGCTTGGATTCAGCCGCGGCTATCGAGCAGTACTTC.

The CDR3 sequence is CATSRRLEGYTF. In DNA form, the CDR3 reads TGTGCCACCAGCAGGAGGCTGGAGGGCTACACCTTC. The J gene is TRBJ1-2, the V gene TRBV15; the D is unclear. CDR1 is LNHNV and CDR2 is YYDKDF in the germline V gene (reference sequence). The V end lost 3 bases, the J end lost 8 bases, and 10 bases lay between the germline ends. The CDR3 is 12 residues long.

The V gene is TRBV5-6, the J gene TRBJ1-5, with D unclear. Germline CDR1 reads SGHDT; CDR2 reads YYEEEE. Trimming stripped 1 base from V and 6 bases from J, with 14 bases between. This CDR3 region has 15 residues. The CDR3 coding sequence is TGTGCCAGCAGCTTGAGGAGCTTCTTGGGTCAGCCCCAGCATTTT. Translated: CASSLRSFLGQPQHF.

V and J are TRBV6-1 and TRBJ2-3; 7 nucleotides line up with TRBD1. The V gene's germline CDR1 is MNHNS and CDR2 SASEGT. The J segment lost 1 base and the V segment lost 6 bases, leaving 7 bases of the junction unmatched. The length of the CDR3 is 15 residues. This CDR3 is CASSVDRLGTDTQYF. CDR3 coding DNA: TGTGCCAGCAGCGTGGACAGGTTGGGCACAGATACGCAGTATTTT.